The 27 T cell receptor beta chains below were found in one sample sequenced in a study of cytomegalovirus exposure and HLA in healthy donors. Both 60 Vbeta primers and 13 Jbeta primers went into the PCR. Produced via immunoSEQ multiplex PCR; TCRdb's table is partial and in-frame only. The sample includes 200,000 or so clones, around 70% of them seen just once. Sequenced material: PBMCs. The receptors derive from a man between 35 and 55 years old in good health and CMV-seropositive.

The V gene is TRBV11-1, the J gene TRBJ2-7; TRBD1 matches 7 bases. The V and J ends lost 1 base and 3 bases, in that order; junction bases with no gene match: 6. CDR1 and CDR2 (germline): SGHAT, FQDESV (reference sequence). This CDR3 has 15 residues. In DNA, the CDR3 is TGTGCCAGCAGCTTAGGACGACAGGGAAGCTACGAGCAGTACTTC. This translates into CASSLGRQGSYEQYF.

V is TRBV27 and J is TRBJ1-5; 7 bases are a match to TRBD1. Trimming at V came to 6 bases and at J to 4 bases, leaving 9 bases not matched to a gene. The CDR3 spans 15 residues. Germline V gives CDR1 MNHEY, CDR2 SMNVEV (reference sequence). The CDR3 loop is CASSHTTGTNQPQHF. As DNA, the CDR3 is TGTGCCAGCAGCCACACGACAGGGACAAATCAGCCCCAGCATTTT.

In DNA form, the CDR3 reads TGTGCCAGCAGCAAAGGTAGACAGGGTCACGAGCAGTACTTC. Protein: CASSKGRQGHEQYF. The chain has TRBV6-5 and TRBJ2-7, with 7 bases fitting TRBD1. The CDR3 spans 14 residues. J gave up 5 bases and V 6 bases, and 10 bases lay outside the gene matches. Germline-derived CDR1 and CDR2 are MNHEY and SVGAGI.

The chain joins TRBV5-1 to TRBJ2-3, with D possibly being TRBD2 (6 bases). Trimming pared 4 bases from V and 0 bases from J, leaving 12 bases between. CDR1 SGHRS and CDR2 YFSETQ come from the germline V gene. This CDR3 contains 15 residues. The CDR3: CASSRDSPSTDTQYF. CDR3 DNA: TGCGCCAGCAGCCGGGACTCTCCGAGCACAGATACGCAGTATTTT.

This clone has a handful of counts. This chain links TRBV11-3 with TRBJ2-3, with D unresolved. The CDR3 extends over 12 amino acids. The V gene's germline CDR1 is SGHNT and CDR2 YENEEA. The germline V and J ends were trimmed by 5 bases and 4 bases, with 7 bases remaining between them. The CDR3 region is CASSSLADTQYF. The CDR3 bases are TGTGCCAGCAGCAGTCTAGCAGATACGCAGTATTTT.

The sample holds a few counts of this clone. The chain joins TRBV30 to TRBJ2-7, with 7 bases that match TRBD1. The CDR3 sequence is 18 residues long. Germline trimming cut 1 base from V and 3 bases from J; bases unmatched to any gene: 18. CDR1 and CDR2 (germline): GTSNPN, SVGIG (reference sequence). In DNA, the CDR3 is TGTGCCTGGAGTGACTTGGGACAGCCTAGACCCTTATTCTACGAGCAGTACTTC. As protein: CAWSDLGQPRPLFYEQYF.

The V call is TRBV4-1, the J call TRBJ2-1; the D is unclear. CDR1 is MGHRA and CDR2 is YSYEKL in the germline V gene. Trimming shortened V by 0 bases and J by 1 base, and 10 bases separated the two germline ends. There are 16 residues in the CDR3. In nucleotides, the CDR3 is TGCGCCAGCAGCCAAGATCTACGGGTGTCCTACAATGAGCAGTTCTTC. Amino acids: CASSQDLRVSYNEQFF.

V and J are TRBV10-2 and TRBJ1-1; perhaps TRBD1 as D (5 bases). V dropped 6 bases and J dropped 1 base, with 6 bases sitting between them. The CDR3 is 12 amino acids. CDR1 and CDR2 (germline): WSHSY, SAAADI. CDR3 residues: CASSGGNTEAFF. CDR3 DNA: TGCGCCAGCAGCGGGGGGAACACTGAAGCTTTCTTT.

This chain uses TRBV4-3 with TRBJ1-6, with TRBD1 as a possible D gene (5 bases). The CDR3 contains 15 residues. The germline CDR1 and CDR2 sequences are LGHNA and YSLEER. Trimming stripped 0 bases from V and 7 bases from J, with 10 bases between. The CDR3 sequence is CASSQELQVNSPLHF. For the CDR3, the DNA is TGCGCCAGCAGCCAAGAACTACAGGTCAATTCACCCCTCCACTTT.

V and J are TRBV9 and TRBJ2-7; 7 positions match TRBD1. With V trimmed by 6 bases and J by 2 bases, 8 bases remained unmatched. In germline, CDR1 is SGDLS, CDR2 YYNGEE. The CDR3 has 14 amino acids. The CDR3 bases are TGTGCCAGCACAAGGACAGGCCAACCCTACGAGCAGTACTTC. This sequence encodes CASTRTGQPYEQYF.

V and J are TRBV6-1 and TRBJ2-1; 12 nucleotides line up with TRBD2. V shed 2 bases, J shed 10 bases, and the junction held 6 bases outside the gene matches. The CDR3 consists of 15 residues. Germline values: CDR1 MNHNS, CDR2 SASEGT. CDR3: CASSEISGTSGEQFF. The CDR3 DNA is TGTGCCAGCAGTGAAATATCGGGGACTAGCGGGGAGCAGTTCTTC.

The chain couples TRBV6-6 to TRBJ1-2; 8 bases map to TRBD1. J was trimmed by 3 bases and V by 0 bases; bases with no gene match: 6. Per the germline V gene, CDR1 is MNHNY and CDR2 is SVGAGI (reference sequence). The CDR3 covers 16 residues. CDR3 protein: CASSYSGQGADYGYTF. The DNA of the CDR3 is TGTGCCAGCAGTTACTCGGGGCAGGGGGCTGACTATGGCTACACCTTC.

This chain uses TRBV29-1 with TRBJ1-2, with 7 bases matching TRBD1. The CDR3 is 11 residues long. The trim removed 7 bases at V and 7 bases at J, leaving 6 bases unmatched. The V gene's germline CDR1 is SQVTM and CDR2 ANQGSEA. CDR3 nucleotides: TGCAGCGCACAGGGGCCCGGTGGCTACACCTTC. It yields the protein CSAQGPGGYTF.

The J gene is TRBJ1-1, the V gene TRBV2; 10 nucleotides agree with TRBD1. With V trimmed by 6 bases and J by 1 base, 2 bases remained unmatched. The CDR3 has 14 residues. CDR1 and CDR2 from the germline V gene are SNHLY and FYNNEI. CDR3 amino acids: CASRDRGQNTEAFF. The CDR3 DNA is TGTGCCAGCAGAGACAGGGGGCAGAACACTGAAGCTTTCTTT.

The CDR3, as DNA: TGTGCCAGCAGTCACCAGGGTGGTGATCAGCCCCAGCATTTT. Encoded protein: CASSHQGGDQPQHF. The rearrangement links TRBV6-1 to TRBJ1-5, with D tentatively TRBD1 (5 bases). Germline V lookup: CDR1 MNHNS, CDR2 SASEGT. Trimming took off 5 bases at V and 5 bases at J, with 13 bases between the two ends. This CDR3 is 14 amino acids long.

This rearrangement joins TRBV7-3 to TRBJ2-5; 8 bases fit TRBD2. Germline CDR1 and CDR2: SGHTA and FQGTGA. The junction had 2 bases not matched to a gene; V was cut back by 5 bases and J by 0 bases. This CDR3 is 14 amino acids long. The CDR3 DNA reads TGTGCCAGCAGCGTAGCGGGGAACCAAGAGACCCAGTACTTC. Its protein is CASSVAGNQETQYF.

V gene TRBV4-1 combines with J gene TRBJ1-1; 7 bases agree with TRBD1. CDR3 length: 15 residues. Germline CDR1 MGHRA, CDR2 YSYEKL. With 4 bases clipped from V and 1 base from J, the junction kept 6 bases outside the gene matches. CDR3 sequence (DNA): TGCGCCAGCAGCCTCCGGGACAGCAAGAACACTGAAGCTTTCTTT. Protein product: CASSLRDSKNTEAFF.

The rearrangement uses TRBV5-1 and TRBJ1-3; D not certain. The CDR3 runs 15 residues. Trimming cost V 0 bases and J 4 bases, with 11 bases left between them. Germline V gene data show CDR1 as SGHRS and CDR2 as YFSETQ. This CDR3 is CASSLDGEGGNTIYF. The CDR3 DNA follows: TGCGCCAGCAGCTTGGATGGGGAGGGCGGAAACACCATATATTTT. The variable domain in full, with the rest retrieved from reference TRBV5-1 and TRBJ1-3, is KAGVTQTPRYLIKTRGQQVTLSCSPISGHRSVSWYQQTPGQGLQFLFEYFSETQRNKGNFPGRFSGRQFSNSRSEMNVSTLELGDSALYLCASSLDGEGGNTIYFGEGSWLTVV.

This chain uses TRBV5-3 with TRBJ1-1; 11 bases map to TRBD1. TRBV5-3 is reported as an ORF; its role is uncertain. V was pared by 4 bases and J by 0 bases, with 5 bases of the junction left unmatched. There are 16 residues in the CDR3. The CDR3 nucleotides read TGTGCCAGAAGCCACCGGGACAGGGGGATGAACACTGAAGCTTTCTTT. Translating it yields CARSHRDRGMNTEAFF.

The rearrangement uses TRBV5-4 and TRBJ1-1; perhaps TRBD1 as D (5 bases). This CDR3 is 14 amino acids long. In germline, CDR1 is SGHNT, CDR2 YYREEE (reference sequence). V lost 3 bases and J 5 bases, leaving 14 bases between the germline ends. Here the CDR3 reads CASSSGGIITEAFF. In DNA, the CDR3 is TGTGCCAGCAGCTCGGGGGGGATAATAACTGAAGCTTTCTTT.

Written as DNA, the CDR3 is TGTGCCAGCAGCGTAGGGGACAGGGGCTACAATGAGCAGTTCTTC. Encoded protein: CASSVGDRGYNEQFF. V gene TRBV9 combines with J gene TRBJ2-1; 10 bases agree with TRBD1. The germline V gene encodes CDR1 SGDLS and CDR2 YYNGEE. CDR3 length equals 15 residues. Trimming cost V 0 bases and J 3 bases; bases outside gene matches: 0.

DNA of the CDR3: TGCAGCGTCACAGTGGGGGGTTCCACTGAAGCTTTCTTT. Its translation is CSVTVGGSTEAFF. The J gene is TRBJ1-1, the V gene TRBV29-1; D is possibly TRBD1 (5 bases). The CDR3 extends over 13 amino acids. Germline V lookup: CDR1 SQVTM, CDR2 ANQGSEA. V was shortened by 6 bases and J by 4 bases, with 15 bases between the two germline ends. Looking up the rest from reference TRBV29-1 and TRBJ1-1 gives the full variable domain: SAVISQKPSRDICQRGTSLTIQCQVDSQVTMMFWYRQQPGQSLTLIATANQGSEATYESGFVIDKFPISRPNLTFSTLTVSNMSPEDSSIYLCSVTVGGSTEAFFGQGTRLTVV.

The chain carries TRBV5-4 and TRBJ2-7; perhaps TRBD2 as D (6 bases). Trimming cost V 4 bases and J 4 bases, with 18 bases left between them. CDR3 length equals 15 residues. Germline V gene lookup returns CDR1 SGHNT and CDR2 YYREEE (reference sequence). CDR3 nucleotides: TGTGCCAGCAGCCCTGATGGGGGGATGGGATACGAGCAGTACTTC. This codes for CASSPDGGMGYEQYF.

The chain has TRBV19 and TRBJ1-1, with 7 bases identical to TRBD1. J lost 0 bases, V lost 5 bases, and 3 bases had no gene match. This CDR3 has 14 amino acids. The germline CDR1 and CDR2 sequences are LNHDA and SQIVND (reference sequence). The CDR3 coding sequence is TGTGCCAGTAGTCCGACAGGGATGAACACTGAAGCTTTCTTT. Amino acids: CASSPTGMNTEAFF.

This clone was recorded once. This chain links TRBV2 with TRBJ1-6, with TRBD1 as a possible D gene (6 bases). V gave up 8 bases and J gave up 7 bases, with 15 bases separating them. CDR1 and CDR2 (germline): SNHLY, FYNNEI. The CDR3 totals 14 residues. CDR3 protein: CASRPGVSNSPLHF. The CDR3 DNA is TGTGCCAGCCGTCCAGGGGTTTCGAATTCACCCCTCCACTTT.

The rearrangement joins TRBV5-1 to TRBJ1-1; D unresolved. Germline V CDR1 and CDR2: SGHRS, YFSETQ. The CDR3 covers 12 residues. Trimming shortened V by 3 bases and J by 1 base, and 4 bases separated the two germline ends. The DNA for the CDR3 is TGCGCCAGCAGCTCACAGAACACTGAAGCTTTCTTT. This gives the protein CASSSQNTEAFF.

The chain couples TRBV4-1 to TRBJ1-5, with 7 bases aligning to TRBD1. This CDR3 has 17 residues. The ends lost 2 bases at V and 2 bases at J; junction bases unmatched: 9. CDR1 MGHRA and CDR2 YSYEKL come from the germline V gene. Here the CDR3 DNA reads TGCGCCAGCAGCCAATTCCCAGGGGGAGGCGGCAATCAGCCCCAGCATTTT. It encodes CASSQFPGGGGNQPQHF.